These T cell receptor beta chains were read from a single sample in a study of T cell responses to AZD1222 COVID-19 vaccine. Only in-frame clones appear in the TCRdb table, and some are missing; sequencing was by immunoSEQ multiplex PCR. The sample lists about 120,000 clones, more than 85% occurring once. Sequenced here: peripheral blood, sampled on day 0 of AZD1222 vaccination. These receptors came from an adult in good health. CDR3s include the opening cysteine and the closing phenylalanine or tryptophan. The D gene is left open where the match is weak. Clone size, where shown, is once, few, many, or a class for clones that have expanded.

v_gene	j_gene	d_gene	abundance	CDR3nt	CDR3aa
TRBV28	TRBJ1-2	TRBD1	NA	TGTGCCAGCAGTTTATTTCCAGGGGGCGAGGTTAACTATGGCTACACCTTC	CASSLFPGGEVNYGYTF
TRBV4-1	TRBJ1-2	TRBD1	NA	TGCGCCAGCAGCTCCCCCGGGACAGCTAACTATGGCTACACCTTC	CASSSPGTANYGYTF
TRBV7-9	TRBJ1-1	NA	NA	TGTGCCAGCAGCCAAGGGGGGGTTCCTGAAGCTTTCTTT	CASSQGGVPEAFF
TRBV11-2	TRBJ2-2	TRBD1	NA	TGTGCCAGCAGCTTGGGGACAGCTCCGACCGGGGAGCTGTTTTTT	CASSLGTAPTGELFF
TRBV7-9	TRBJ1-1	NA	NA	TGTGCCAGCAGCCCTTCAGGGAGGGCCGACACTGAAGCTTTCTTT	CASSPSGRADTEAFF
TRBV27	TRBJ2-1	TRBD2	NA	TGTGCCAGCACCGTCTATAGCGGTAGCGGGTTCTCCTACAATGAGCAGTTCTTC	CASTVYSGSGFSYNEQFF
TRBV4-1	TRBJ1-4	NA	once	TGCGCCAGCAGCCAAGGGATGGGAACAGGAAAAGCAACTAATGAAAAACTGTTTTTT	CASSQGMGTGKATNEKLFF
TRBV29-1	TRBJ2-1	NA	NA	TGCAGCGTTGCTTTCTCAAATGAGCAGTTCTTC	CSVAFSNEQFF
TRBV6-5	TRBJ1-4	NA	NA	TGTGCCAGCAGTCTACAGGGCGAGAGTGAAAAACTGTTTTTT	CASSLQGESEKLFF
TRBV5-1	TRBJ2-3	NA	NA	TGCGCCAGCAGTAGGTCGGGGCCGGGAGGCACAGATACGCAGTATTTT	CASSRSGPGGTDTQYF
TRBV19	TRBJ2-5	NA	NA	TGTGCCAGTAGTATTGGAGCAGGGGTCCAAGAGACCCAGTACTTC	CASSIGAGVQETQYF
TRBV5-1	TRBJ1-5	NA	NA	TGCGCCAGCAGCTTGGACCCGACTAATAGCAATCAGCCCCAGCATTTT	CASSLDPTNSNQPQHF
TRBV10-3	TRBJ1-1	TRBD1	NA	TGTGCCATCAGTGATTGGGACAGGGGAGGGACTGAAGCTTTCTTT	CAISDWDRGGTEAFF
TRBV28	TRBJ2-7	NA	NA	TGTGCCAGCAGGAGAAGTGGCGAGCAGTACTTC	CASRRSGEQYF
TRBV7-3	TRBJ1-5	NA	NA	TGTGCCAGCAGCTTGGGCGGAGGCAATCAGCCCCAGCATTTT	CASSLGGGNQPQHF
TRBV6-5	TRBJ1-5	TRBD1	NA	TGTGCCAGCAGCGGGACAGGGTACAATCAGCCCCAGCATTTT	CASSGTGYNQPQHF
TRBV20-1	TRBJ2-7	NA	once	TGCAGTGCCTTTGGTGACTACGAGCAGTACTTC	CSAFGDYEQYF
TRBV30	TRBJ1-1	NA	NA	TGTGCCTGGAGTCTCGGGGGATTGAACACTGAAGCTTTCTTT	CAWSLGGLNTEAFF
TRBV2	TRBJ2-5	NA	NA	TGTGCCAGCACTGATGCGGGAGAGACCCAGTACTTC	CASTDAGETQYF
TRBV5-4	TRBJ2-5	NA	NA	TGTGCCAGCAGCTTGGCAAGGGAAGAGACCCAGTACTTC	CASSLAREETQYF
TRBV6-5	TRBJ1-6	TRBD1	NA	TGTGCCAGCACCGGACAGGGGTCTCTCAATTCACCCCTCCACTTT	CASTGQGSLNSPLHF
TRBV10-3	TRBJ1-6	TRBD1	NA	TGTGCCATCAGAGGACAGGAGGGTTCACCCCTCCACTTT	CAIRGQEGSPLHF
TRBV19	TRBJ1-5	NA	NA	TGTGCCAGCCAAACAGGAGGCAATCAGCCCCAGCATTTT	CASQTGGNQPQHF
TRBV30	TRBJ1-3	NA	NA	TGTGCCTGGAGTGTACCCGCGGTAATGGGTAACACCATATATTTT	CAWSVPAVMGNTIYF
TRBV5-1	TRBJ1-5	TRBD1	once	TGCGCCAGCAGCATAGGGACAGACAATCAGCCCCAGCATTTT	CASSIGTDNQPQHF